This T cell receptor (beta chain) was retrieved from a study of blood T cells in healthy people across ages. Study conclusions and caveats: More naive CD4+ cells and higher diversity marked long-lived donors relative to aged donors. Among T cells, TCR beta diversity per million cells dropped roughly linearly as age rose.

Comments on this clonotype: The antigen remains unidentified.

Combining a sample-barcoded 5' primer with a J-beta primer mix, a second PCR ran for roughly 7 to 12 cycles. TCRdb used MiXCR to reprocess the 5' RACE reads, holding one entry per CDR3 protein. The sample has 1.5 million to 2 million distinct CDR3 sequences; roughly 49% are singletons. Unmatched junction bases numbered 5, after V lost 8 bases and J lost 2 bases. The CDR3 extends over 15 amino acids. CDR1 and CDR2 from the germline V gene are MNHEY and SMNVEV (reference sequence). V usage is TRBV27 and J usage is TRBJ2-3; 12 nucleotides agree with TRBD2. Source material: blood. The sequence came from a woman aged 40 to 50 in good health. The CDR3 spells CASATSGGLTDTQYF. The CDR3 nucleotides are TGTGCCAGCGCCACTAGCGGGGGGCTCACAGATACGCAGTATTTT.